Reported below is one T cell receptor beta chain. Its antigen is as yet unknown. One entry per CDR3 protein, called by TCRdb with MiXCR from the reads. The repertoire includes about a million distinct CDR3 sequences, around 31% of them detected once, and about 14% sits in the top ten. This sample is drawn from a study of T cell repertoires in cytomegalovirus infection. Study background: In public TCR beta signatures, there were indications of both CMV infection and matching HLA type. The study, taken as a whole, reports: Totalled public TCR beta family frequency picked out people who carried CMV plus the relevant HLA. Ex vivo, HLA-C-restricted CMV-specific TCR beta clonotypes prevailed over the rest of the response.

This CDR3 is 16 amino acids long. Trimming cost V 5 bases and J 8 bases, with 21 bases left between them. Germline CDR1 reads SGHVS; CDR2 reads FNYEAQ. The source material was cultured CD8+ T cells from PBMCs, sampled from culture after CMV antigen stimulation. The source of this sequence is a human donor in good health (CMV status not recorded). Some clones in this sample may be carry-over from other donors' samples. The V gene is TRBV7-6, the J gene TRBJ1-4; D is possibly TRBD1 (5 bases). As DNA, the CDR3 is TGTGCCAGCAGCCAGGGACTTACACAACGCGAAGAAAAACTGTTTTTT. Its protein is CASSQGLTQREEKLFF.